At least ten counts were recorded for the clone carrying this T cell receptor beta chain. What it recognizes is unknown. Study outcomes and limitations: Tumor memory CD4+ T cell TCR gene usage was found to cluster with blood and lymph node memory CD4+ cells and with lymph node naive CD4+ cells. Greatest tumor Treg TCR overlap was with tumor naive CD4+ cells.

Semi-nested PCR with Nested Universal Primer A followed constant-region reverse priming of full-length variable regions. TCRdb re-analysed the 5' RACE reads in MiXCR, keeping a single row per CDR3 protein. The data contain over 45,000 distinct CDR3 sequences, 26% of them singletons. V shed 2 bases and J shed 7 bases, with 14 bases lying between them. This CDR3 spans 15 amino acids. CDR1 and CDR2 from the germline V gene are MNHNS and SASEGT. Tregs were sorted as CD4+CD25+CD127-/low cells. The J gene is TRBJ2-2, the V gene TRBV6-1, with no clear D. This receptor was obtained from a female donor with breast cancer. What was sequenced was tumor-infiltrating Tregs sorted from the breast tumor. CDR3 in amino acids: CASSEPRTAIGELFF. The DNA of the CDR3 is TGTGCCAGCAGTGAACCCCGGACGGCGATCGGGGAGCTGTTTTTT.